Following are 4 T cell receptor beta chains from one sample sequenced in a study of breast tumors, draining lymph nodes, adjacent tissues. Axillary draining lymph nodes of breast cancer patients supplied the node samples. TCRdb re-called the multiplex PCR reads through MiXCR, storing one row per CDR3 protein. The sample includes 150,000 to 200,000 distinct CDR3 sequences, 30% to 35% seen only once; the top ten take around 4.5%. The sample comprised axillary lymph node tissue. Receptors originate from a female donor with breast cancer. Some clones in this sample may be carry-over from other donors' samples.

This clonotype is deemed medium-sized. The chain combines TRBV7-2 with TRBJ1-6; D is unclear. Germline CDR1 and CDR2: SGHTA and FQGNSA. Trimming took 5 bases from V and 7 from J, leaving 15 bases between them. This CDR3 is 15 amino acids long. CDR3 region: CASSPGWVGNSPLHF. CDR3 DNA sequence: TGTGCCAGCAGCCCCGGGTGGGTGGGAAATTCACCCCTCCACTTT.

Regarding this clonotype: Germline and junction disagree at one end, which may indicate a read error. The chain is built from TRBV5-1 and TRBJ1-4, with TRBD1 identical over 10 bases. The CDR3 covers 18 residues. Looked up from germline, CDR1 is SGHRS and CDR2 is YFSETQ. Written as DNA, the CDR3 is TGCGCCAGCAGATCAGGACAGGGGGATGATTTTCTTGCCGAAAAACCGTTTTTT. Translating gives CASRSGQGDDFLAEKPFF.

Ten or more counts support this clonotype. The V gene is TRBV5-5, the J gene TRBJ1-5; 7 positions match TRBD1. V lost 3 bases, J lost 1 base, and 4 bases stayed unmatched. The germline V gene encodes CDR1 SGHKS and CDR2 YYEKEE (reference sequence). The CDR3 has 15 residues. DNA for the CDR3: TGTGCCAGCAGCTGGGGGGGACAGAGCAATCAGCCCCAGCATTTT. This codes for CASSWGGQSNQPQHF.

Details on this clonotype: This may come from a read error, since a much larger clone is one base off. The CDR3: CASSYGTQRNTIYF. For the CDR3, the DNA is TGTGCCAGCAGCTATGGGACACAGCGAAACACCATATATTTT. J is TRBJ1-3 and V is TRBV2; TRBD1 might be the D (6 bases). Trimming took 6 bases from V and 5 from J, leaving 14 bases between them. This CDR3 spans 14 amino acids. Germline-derived CDR1 and CDR2 are SNHLY and FYNNEI.